This TCR beta chain emerged from a study of cytomegalovirus exposure and HLA in healthy donors. Study-wide results and caveats: The productive fraction for most TCR beta V segments was about 87% or about 30% in an earlier analysis. Being indistinguishable, some V segments were excluded, TRBV6-2 and TRBV6-3 among them. Reportedly, a later analysis found an Asian-associated ancestry cluster had fewer N-insertions than the approximately 700-donor mean.

V was pared by 2 bases and J by 11 bases, with 9 bases between. The germline V gene encodes CDR1 SEHNR and CDR2 FQNEAQ (reference sequence). CDR3 length: 11 amino acids. This clone was seen a few times. What it binds is unknown. The PCR was carried out with 60 Vbeta primers and 13 Jbeta primers. Data came from immunoSEQ multiplex PCR; TCRdb stores just in-frame clones and leaves some out. The data show approximately 130,000 clones, 70% to 85% seen once. This TCR came from a man younger than 35 in good health and CMV-seropositive. The rearrangement links TRBV7-9 to TRBJ1-1; D is ambiguous. Sequencing was performed on PBMCs. The CDR3 bases are TGTGCCAGCAGCTTAAGAGTGAGGGCTTTCTTT. Translation: CASSLRVRAFF.